This T cell receptor beta chain emerged from a study of CD8 T cells in ankylosing spondylitis. General observations from the study: Among TCR beta sequences, a motif of eight highly homologous variants appeared characteristic of ankylosing spondylitis blood.

A note on this clonotype: Antigen unknown.

TCRdb reprocessed the 5' RACE reads with MiXCR, giving one entry per CDR3 protein. The sample records some 240,000 distinct CDR3 sequences, about 6.7% being singletons. The CDR3 covers 16 residues. Trimming left V 0 bases short and J 5 bases short, with 15 bases between. Germline CDR1 is SGDLS and CDR2 is YYNGEE. The sequencing input was blood, either unsorted or a sorted T cell fraction (not recorded which). The clonotype originates from a male donor with ankylosing spondylitis. The rearrangement joins TRBV9 to TRBJ2-1; D is perhaps TRBD2 (7 bases). The chain's CDR3 is CASSVARGGDHNEQFF. DNA for the CDR3: TGTGCCAGCAGCGTAGCTAGGGGGGGTGACCACAATGAGCAGTTCTTC.